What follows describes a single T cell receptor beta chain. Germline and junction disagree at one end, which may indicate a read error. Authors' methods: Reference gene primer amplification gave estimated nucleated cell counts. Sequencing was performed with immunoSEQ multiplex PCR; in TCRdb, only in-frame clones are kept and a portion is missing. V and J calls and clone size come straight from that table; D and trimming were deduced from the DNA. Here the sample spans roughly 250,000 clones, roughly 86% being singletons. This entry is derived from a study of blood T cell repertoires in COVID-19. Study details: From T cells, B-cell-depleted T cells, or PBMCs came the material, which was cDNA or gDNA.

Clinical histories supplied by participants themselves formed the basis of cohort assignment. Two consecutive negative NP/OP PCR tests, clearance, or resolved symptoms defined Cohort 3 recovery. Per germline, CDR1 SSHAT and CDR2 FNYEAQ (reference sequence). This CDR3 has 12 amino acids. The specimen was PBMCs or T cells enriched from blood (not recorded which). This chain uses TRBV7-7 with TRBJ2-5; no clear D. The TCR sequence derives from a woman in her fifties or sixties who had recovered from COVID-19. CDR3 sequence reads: CASSQNMKTQYF. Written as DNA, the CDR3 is TGTGCTAGCAGCCAGAACATGAAGACCCAGTACTTC.